The 21 T cell receptor beta chains presented below share a single source sample, sequenced in a study of blood T cell repertoires in COVID-19. Repertoires were generated with immunoSEQ multiplex PCR, while TCRdb's copy carries only in-frame clones and drops some. The table shows around 80,000 clones, with over 75% occurring only once. What was sequenced was peripheral blood. Receptors were obtained from a man older than 75 with acute or convalescent COVID-19.

This clone was seen more than once but under ten times. The gene calls are TRBV5-5 and TRBJ1-4, with D uncertain. This CDR3 has 12 residues. Germline CDR1 reads SGHKS; CDR2 reads YYEKEE (reference sequence). V lost 3 bases and J 10 bases, leaving 10 bases between the germline ends. The CDR3: CASSYQEGKLFF. CDR3 in DNA: TGTGCCAGCAGCTACCAAGAGGGAAAACTGTTTTTT.

This chain joins TRBV5-8 and TRBJ2-4; 9 nucleotides line up with TRBD1. CDR1 and CDR2 (germline): SGHTS, YDEGEE. The CDR3 contains 16 residues. J was trimmed by 6 bases and V by 4 bases; bases with no gene match: 11. The CDR3 sequence: CASSHASGTGSNIQYF. CDR3 coding DNA: TGTGCCAGCAGCCACGCCTCCGGGACAGGGTCAAACATTCAGTACTTC.

This chain uses TRBV5-1 with TRBJ2-5, with 10 positions matching TRBD1. V trimming: 0 bases; J trimming: 5 bases; junction bases outside the gene matches: 7. Germline CDR1 SGHRS, CDR2 YFSETQ. This CDR3 comprises 16 residues. CDR3 amino acids: CASSLARGQGMETQYF. The CDR3 DNA follows: TGCGCCAGCAGCTTGGCCAGGGGACAGGGGATGGAGACCCAGTACTTC.

CDR3 protein: CASSQEEAAWQGQYEQFF. CDR3 in DNA: TGTGCCAGCAGCCAAGAAGAAGCCGCCTGGCAGGGCCAATATGAGCAGTTCTTC. This chain connects TRBV3-1 (or the pseudogene TRBV3-2) to TRBJ2-1, with a possible D match to TRBD1 (5 bases). The ends were cut back, 0 bases at V and 8 bases at J, with 23 bases in the middle. The germline CDR1 and CDR2 sequences are LGHDT and YNNKEL (reference sequence). This CDR3 region has 18 residues.

The CDR3 region has the DNA TGTGCCAGCAGTTATTGGGGAGGGGGTGAAGCTTTCTTT. Translating it yields CASSYWGGGEAFF. The chain has TRBV6-5 and TRBJ1-1; possible D gene TRBD1, 6 bases. CDR3 length: 13 amino acids. Germline V gives CDR1 MNHEY, CDR2 SVGAGI. Trimming took 3 bases from V and 7 from J, leaving 12 bases between them.

V is TRBV19 and J is TRBJ2-6; unclear D gene. The V gene's germline CDR1 is LNHDA and CDR2 SQIVND (reference sequence). V was shortened by 6 bases and J by 1 base, with 4 bases between the two germline ends. This CDR3 is 13 amino acids long. The CDR3: CASSQSGANVLTF. In nucleotides, the CDR3 is TGTGCCAGTAGCCAATCTGGGGCCAACGTCCTGACTTTC.

The chain combines TRBV27 with TRBJ2-2; tentatively, D is TRBD1 (6 bases). CDR1 MNHEY and CDR2 SMNVEV come from the germline V gene (reference sequence). The CDR3 length is 17 residues. Trimming took off 5 bases at V and 2 bases at J, with 18 bases between the two ends. The CDR3 spells CASSHPSGRGNTGELFF. The CDR3 bases are TGTGCCAGCAGTCACCCTAGTGGCAGGGGTAACACCGGGGAGCTGTTTTTT.

The rearrangement uses TRBV11-2 and TRBJ1-1, with D maybe TRBD1 (6 bases). This CDR3 is built from 13 residues. Germline V gene lookup returns CDR1 SGHAT and CDR2 FQNNGV. Trimming removed 1 base from V and 6 bases from J, with 9 bases in between. The CDR3 DNA follows: TGTGCCAGCAGCTTAGTTGGGGGCGCTGAAGCTTTCTTT. It translates to CASSLVGGAEAFF.

This chain links TRBV6-1 with TRBJ1-5, with 10 positions matching TRBD1. Germline CDR1 MNHNS, CDR2 SASEGT. The junction had 8 bases not matched to a gene; V was cut back by 4 bases and J by 2 bases. The CDR3 sequence is 17 residues long. The CDR3 DNA reads TGTGCCAGCAGTGGGGGCCGGGACAGGGGAGGCAATCAGCCCCAGCATTTT. This sequence encodes CASSGGRDRGGNQPQHF.

V usage is TRBV6-6 and J usage is TRBJ2-5; weak D call: TRBD1 (6 bases). Trimming pared 6 bases from V and 5 bases from J, leaving 16 bases between. The length of the CDR3 is 14 residues. Germline V gene data show CDR1 as MNHNY and CDR2 as SVGAGI (reference sequence). The chain's CDR3 is CASSYRQARETQYF. CDR3 nucleotide sequence: TGTGCCAGCAGCTACAGACAGGCGCGGGAGACCCAGTACTTC.

The gene calls are TRBV5-4 and TRBJ2-1; weak D call: TRBD1 (6 bases). The CDR3 extends over 16 amino acids. The V gene lost 4 bases and the J gene lost 0 bases, with 14 bases spanning the gap. The germline CDR1 and CDR2 sequences are SGHNT and YYREEE (reference sequence). The CDR3 bases are TGTGCCAGCAGCCCTATTCCGGACAGCTCCTACAATGAGCAGTTCTTC. It encodes CASSPIPDSSYNEQFF.

This rearrangement joins TRBV27 to TRBJ2-6; D is possibly TRBD1 (5 bases). Trimming removed 6 bases at V and 3 bases at J, with 15 bases between. The CDR3 consists of 16 residues. CDR1 is MNHEY and CDR2 is SMNVEV in the germline V gene (reference sequence). CDR3 sequence: CASRSLLGLGANVLTF. In DNA, the CDR3 is TGTGCCAGCAGATCCCTGTTGGGGCTTGGGGCCAACGTCCTGACTTTC. The whole variable domain, filled in from reference TRBV27 and TRBJ2-6, reads EAQVTQNPRYLITVTGKKLTVTCSQNMNHEYMSWYRQDPGLGLRQIYYSMNVEVTDKGDVPEGYKVSRKEKRNFPLILESPSPNQTSLYFCASRSLLGLGANVLTFGAGSRLTVL.

The chain couples TRBV5-8 to TRBJ2-2, with 9 bases lining up with TRBD2. Germline V lookup: CDR1 SGHTS, CDR2 YDEGEE. The CDR3 spans 15 residues. The V segment lost 6 bases and the J segment 6 bases; nucleotides outside the gene matches: 9. CDR3: CASTPWTSVPGELFF. CDR3 nucleotide sequence: TGTGCCAGCACCCCCTGGACTAGCGTACCCGGGGAGCTGTTTTTT.

The gene calls are TRBV29-1 and TRBJ1-4; 7 bases align to TRBD1. With V trimmed by 2 bases and J by 3 bases, 3 bases remained unmatched. Germline assignment: CDR1 SQVTM and CDR2 ANQGSEA. This CDR3 has 14 amino acids. CDR3 DNA sequence: TGCAGCGTTGAAAAGGGGGCCGCTAATGAAAAACTGTTTTTT. Translation: CSVEKGAANEKLFF.

The chain combines TRBV21-1 with TRBJ1-5. TRBV21-1 represents a pseudogene. This CDR3 region has 16 residues. CDR3 amino acids: CASSKGEGRVNQPQHF. The CDR3 coding sequence is TGTGCCAGCAGCAAAGGTGAAGGGCGGGTTAATCAGCCCCAGCATTTT.

In its sample, this clone was seen once. V usage is TRBV2 and J usage is TRBJ1-6; TRBD1 might be the D (6 bases). Germline-derived CDR1 and CDR2 are SNHLY and FYNNEI. CDR3 length: 14 amino acids. Trimming removed 5 bases at V and 7 bases at J, with 12 bases between. CDR3 region: CASSKGEPNSPLHF. CDR3 bases: TGTGCCAGCAGTAAGGGGGAACCGAATTCACCCCTCCACTTT.

In this sample, this clone turned up once. This sequence joins TRBV7-8 and TRBJ1-1; unclear D gene. CDR3 length: 12 residues. CDR1 is SGHVS, CDR2 FQNEAQ, per germline. V dropped 1 base and J dropped 6 bases, with 6 bases sitting between them. CDR3 loop: CASSLGGAEAFF. The CDR3 DNA reads TGTGCCAGCAGCTTAGGGGGAGCTGAAGCTTTCTTT.

The chain joins TRBV7-9 to TRBJ2-7, with 8 bases lining up with TRBD1. The length of the CDR3 is 18 residues. CDR1 SEHNR and CDR2 FQNEAQ come from the germline V gene (reference sequence). V trimming: 4 bases; J trimming: 2 bases; junction bases outside the gene matches: 16. This CDR3 reads CASSSPQRGTGNPYEQYF. CDR3 sequence (DNA): TGTGCCAGCAGCTCGCCCCAACGGGGGACAGGTAACCCCTACGAGCAGTACTTC. The full variable domain, in which reference TRBV7-9 and TRBJ2-7 provide the parts outside the CDR3, is DTGVSQNPRHKITKRGQNVTFRCDPISEHNRLYWYRQTLGQGPEFLTYFQNEAQLEKSRLLSDRFSAERPKGSFSTLEIQRTEQGDSAMYLCASSSPQRGTGNPYEQYFGPGTRLTVT.

J is TRBJ1-1 and V is TRBV7-3; D might be TRBD1 (5 bases). Deletions cut 5 bases from V and 3 bases from J, with 19 bases between. The CDR3 extends over 16 amino acids. Germline CDR1 SGHTA, CDR2 FQGTGA. For the CDR3, the DNA is TGTGCCAGCAGCCCCCGAGGCAGGGCGGGAGACACTGAAGCTTTCTTT. Protein product: CASSPRGRAGDTEAFF.

V gene TRBV11-2 combines with J gene TRBJ2-5; 7 nucleotides match TRBD1. The junction had 4 bases not matched to a gene; V was cut back by 5 bases and J by 1 base. Germline CDR1 SGHAT, CDR2 FQNNGV. The CDR3 loop spans 14 amino acids. Written as DNA, the CDR3 is TGTGCCAGCAGCGTTGGGACAGTCCAAGAGACCCAGTACTTC. Translation gives CASSVGTVQETQYF.

The chain combines TRBV7-2 with TRBJ1-2, with TRBD1 matching 7 bases. In germline, CDR1 is SGHTA, CDR2 FQGNSA. This CDR3 is built from 13 residues. The V and J ends lost 5 bases and 3 bases, in that order; junction bases with no gene match: 3. The CDR3 sequence is CASSDRVHYGYTF. The CDR3 DNA reads TGTGCCAGCAGCGACAGGGTTCACTATGGCTACACCTTC.